Listed here is a single T cell receptor beta chain. Antigen specificity is unknown. V was pared by 0 bases and J by 3 bases, with 14 bases of the junction left unmatched. Germline CDR1 is SGHKS and CDR2 is YYEKEE (reference sequence). CDR3 length equals 19 residues. The protocol was immunoSEQ multiplex PCR, while the TCRdb copy is restricted to in-frame clones and leaves out a portion. The table shows some 95,000 clones, with 86% occurring only once. The data originate from a study of T cell responses to AZD1222 COVID-19 vaccine. Study-level findings and limits: The donors showed a predominance of white British ancestry and of females, with possible underestimation of clonal diversity. Spike was spanned by vaccine-associated CD4 TCRs, which were dominant at 160-218 and 743-854.

J is TRBJ2-5 and V is TRBV5-5; the match to TRBD2 covers 10 bases. The material was peripheral blood, obtained on day 0 of AZD1222 vaccination. This clonotype originated in an adult in good health. The CDR3 nucleotides read TGTGCCAGCAGCTTGGTTAAGGATGCTAGCGGGGGCCATAAAGAGACCCAGTACTTC. This sequence encodes CASSLVKDASGGHKETQYF.